One and the same sample provided the 18 T cell receptor beta chains below, sequenced in a study of CD8 T cells in Susac syndrome (dated by TCRdb to the late 2010s). Library construction relied on the immunoSEQ multiplex PCR assay. RNA was extracted using the RNeasy kit, and about 0.5 to 1 ug of the RNA was reverse transcribed with random hexamers. TCRdb ran its own pipeline on the public reads, namely fastp trimming at Q25 and MiXCR clone calling, and kept in-frame beta chains. Every distinct CDR3 protein forms one entry, paired with its most common genes and DNA. Here the sample has 160,000 or so distinct CDR3 sequences; around 95% occur a single time. Less than 0.2% of the sample is held by the ten biggest clonotypes. Source material: CD8+ T cells from PBMCs. Receptors originate from a human donor with multiple sclerosis.

The chain carries TRBV12-3 or TRBV12-4 and TRBJ2-3; 12 nucleotides align to TRBD2. V lost 7 bases, J lost 4 bases, and 12 bases stayed unmatched. The CDR3 has 17 residues. The CDR3 DNA sequence: TGTGCCAGCACCACGACTAGCGGGAGCCCAAGCGCAGATACGCAGTATTTT. Translation: CASTTTSGSPSADTQYF.

V usage is TRBV29-1 and J usage is TRBJ2-5; TRBD1 agrees at 7 bases. CDR1 and CDR2 (germline): SQVTM, ANQGSEA. This CDR3 is built from 13 residues. The ends lost 6 bases at V and 9 bases at J; junction bases unmatched: 13. Here the CDR3 DNA reads TGCAGCGTACGACAGGGCGGGTACCAACCCCAGTACTTC. Translated: CSVRQGGYQPQYF.

This chain uses TRBV4-1 with TRBJ2-7; D is ambiguous. The germline gives CDR1 MGHRA, CDR2 YSYEKL. The CDR3 has 13 amino acids. V was cut by 1 base and J by 5 bases, with 9 bases left in between. CDR3 amino acids: CASSQVGMDEQYF. CDR3 sequence (DNA): TGCGCCAGCAGCCAAGTAGGGATGGACGAGCAGTACTTC.

The chain uses TRBV27 and TRBJ1-1; no definite D call. The V gene's germline CDR1 is MNHEY and CDR2 SMNVEV (reference sequence). The V end lost 5 bases, the J end lost 8 bases, and 15 bases lay between the germline ends. The CDR3 consists of 13 residues. The CDR3 DNA is TGTGCCAGCAGTCCCTCGACCGGATCCGAAGCTTTCTTT. Translated, it gives CASSPSTGSEAFF.

The V gene is TRBV13, the J gene TRBJ2-1; a weak D match, TRBD2 (6 bases). This CDR3 comprises 14 residues. V lost 4 bases and J lost 9, with 16 bases in between. Germline values: CDR1 PRHDT, CDR2 FYEKMQ (reference sequence). The CDR3 DNA is TGTGCCAGCAGCTACAGACTAGTGGCAGGTGAGCAGTTCTTC. Protein sequence: CASSYRLVAGEQFF. The complete variable domain, with remaining parts taken from reference TRBV13 and TRBJ2-1, reads AAGVIQSPRHLIKEKRETATLKCYPIPRHDTVYWYQQGPGQDPQFLISFYEKMQSDKGSIPDRFSAQQFSDYHSELNMSSLELGDSALYFCASSYRLVAGEQFFGPGTRLTVL.

The chain recombines TRBV6-5 with TRBJ1-1; unclear D gene. The CDR3 totals 11 residues. Trimming took 4 bases from V and 1 from J, leaving 1 base between them. The germline gives CDR1 MNHEY, CDR2 SVGAGI. The CDR3, as DNA: TGTGCCAGCAGTTGGAACACTGAAGCTTTCTTT. Residues: CASSWNTEAFF.

A single count supports this clonotype. The rearrangement links TRBV29-1 to TRBJ1-1; 10 bases align to TRBD1. After removal of 0 bases from V and 10 bases from J, the junction contained 5 bases not matched to a gene. This CDR3 is 13 amino acids long. In germline, CDR1 is SQVTM, CDR2 ANQGSEA. As DNA, the CDR3 is TGCAGCGTTGAAGAAGACAGGGGGCTCGGAGCTTTCTTT. It codes for CSVEEDRGLGAFF.

The chain uses TRBV20-1 and TRBJ1-1; 9 bases are a match to TRBD1. Trimming at V came to 4 bases and at J to 1 base, leaving 16 bases not matched to a gene. The CDR3 sequence is 18 residues long. Germline V lookup: CDR1 DFQATT, CDR2 SNEGSKA (reference sequence). This chain's CDR3 is CSATPTPGQGPSNTEAFF. The DNA for the CDR3 is TGCAGTGCTACGCCCACCCCGGGACAGGGCCCCTCGAACACTGAAGCTTTCTTT.

The chain has TRBV29-1 and TRBJ2-6; D remains ambiguous. This CDR3 region has 18 residues. The germline V gene encodes CDR1 SQVTM and CDR2 ANQGSEA. V lost 6 bases to trimming and J lost 1 base, with 22 bases between them. CDR3 nucleotides: TGCAGCGTGGCCATACACTGGCGGTCCATGTCTGGGGCCAACGTCCTGACTTTC. Translated, it gives CSVAIHWRSMSGANVLTF.

The chain joins TRBV25-1 to TRBJ1-2; D remains unclear. Trimming cost V 4 bases and J 7 bases, with 25 bases left between them. Germline CDR1 reads MGHDK; CDR2 reads SYGVNS. CDR3 length: 17 residues. The DNA for the CDR3 is TGTGCCAGCAGTGCACAGACTCACCGTTATCGAGGTGGTGGCTACACCTTC. It translates to CASSAQTHRYRGGGYTF.

This clonotype was seen more than once but under ten times. The rearrangement joins TRBV6-5 to TRBJ2-3; D possibly corresponds to TRBD1 (5 bases). Germline V gene data show CDR1 as MNHEY and CDR2 as SVGAGI. Trimming pared 4 bases from V and 5 bases from J, leaving 7 bases between. The CDR3 is made up of 12 amino acids. The CDR3 region has the DNA TGTGCCAGCAGTTCAGGGTTAGATACGCAGTATTTT. Amino acid sequence: CASSSGLDTQYF.

The chain carries TRBV12-3 or TRBV12-4 and TRBJ2-3; D uncertain. The CDR3 is 15 residues long. V was pared by 3 bases and J by 0 bases, with 10 bases between. This CDR3 reads CASSFVGLSTDTQYF. Written as DNA, the CDR3 is TGTGCCAGCAGTTTTGTCGGGTTAAGCACAGATACGCAGTATTTT.

The CDR3 loop is CATLQTEPFYGYTF. The CDR3 coding sequence is TGTGCCACCCTGCAGACAGAGCCTTTCTATGGCTACACCTTC. The J gene is TRBJ1-2, the V gene TRBV19, with TRBD1 as a possible D gene (5 bases). The ends were cut back, 10 bases at V and 4 bases at J, with 19 bases in the middle. Germline-derived CDR1 and CDR2 are LNHDA and SQIVND (reference sequence). This CDR3 is 14 amino acids long.

This clonotype appeared a single time. For the CDR3, the DNA is TGCAGCGTTGTGGGGACCGAGAACACTGAAGCTTTCTTT. Its translation is CSVVGTENTEAFF. The J gene is TRBJ1-1, the V gene TRBV29-1, with D possibly being TRBD1 (5 bases). The CDR3 is 13 residues long. V was pared by 4 bases and J by 1 base, with 10 bases between. Germline-derived CDR1 and CDR2 are SQVTM and ANQGSEA.

The chain employs TRBV25-1 and TRBJ2-2; the D gene is possibly TRBD1 (5 bases). The CDR3 spans 12 residues. The V end was cut by 4 bases, the J end by 7 bases, with 7 bases between. Per germline, CDR1 MGHDK and CDR2 SYGVNS. The CDR3 bases are TGTGCCAGCAGTGGGGGCGGCGGGGAGCTGTTTTTT. The encoded protein is CASSGGGGELFF. The variable domain in full, with the rest retrieved from reference TRBV25-1 and TRBJ2-2, is EADIYQTPRYLVIGTGKKITLECSQTMGHDKMYWYQQDPGMELHLIHYSYGVNSTEKGDLSSESTVSRIRTEHFPLTLESARPSHTSQYLCASSGGGGELFFGEGSRLTVL.

The chain is built from TRBV6-1 and TRBJ2-3, with D possibly called TRBD1 or TRBD2 (5 bases each). The CDR3 runs to 12 residues. Trimming shortened V by 6 bases and J by 6 bases, and 10 bases separated the two germline ends. Germline V gene sequence: CDR1 MNHNS, CDR2 SASEGT. The CDR3 coding sequence is TGTGCCAGCAGGGGGGTTTTGGATACGCAGTATTTT. It translates to CASRGVLDTQYF.

Only one count was recorded for this clonotype. The chain is built from TRBV29-1 and TRBJ2-1, with D uncertain. V lost 4 bases, J lost 0 bases, and 7 bases lay in between. Germline V gene lookup returns CDR1 SQVTM and CDR2 ANQGSEA. This CDR3 has 13 residues. In nucleotides, the CDR3 is TGCAGCGTTGTAGAGAGCTCCTACAATGAGCAGTTCTTC. It is translated as CSVVESSYNEQFF.

The chain uses TRBV29-1 and TRBJ1-2; TRBD1 aligns across 9 bases. Germline values: CDR1 SQVTM, CDR2 ANQGSEA. The V and J ends lost 3 bases and 2 bases, in that order; junction bases with no gene match: 7. The CDR3 covers 15 residues. As DNA, the CDR3 is TGCAGCGTTGATCCCACAGGGGGCCAGAACTATGGCTACACCTTC. It specifies CSVDPTGGQNYGYTF.